This T cell receptor (beta chain) was documented in a study of blood T cells in healthy people across ages. Background on the study: Researchers report that template switching captured about one barcoded beta molecule per two T cells.

Per sample, extraction of total RNA gave at least 5.5 micrograms in every case. In germline, CDR1 is KGHSH, CDR2 LQKENI. The CDR3 contains 12 residues. V shed 6 bases and J shed 6 bases, with 11 bases lying between them. Study-level points and caveats: Naive T cell percentage showed a strong correlation with TCR beta diversity.

This clonotype was counted many times. Its matching antigen is unknown. Primers used in a second PCR of roughly 7 to 11 cycles were a sample-barcoded 5' primer and a J-beta primer mix. Each cDNA molecule was tagged by a template-switch adaptor that had 12 random nucleotides. In TCRdb, the 5' RACE reads were re-called with MiXCR into one record per CDR3 protein. The profile covers approximately 600,000 distinct CDR3 sequences, with around three fifths appearing a single time and over 30% taken by the ten largest. Sequenced material: blood. The chain joins TRBV18 to TRBJ1-1, with D tentatively TRBD1 (6 bases). The source of this sequence is a man aged 60 to 75 in good health. The CDR3 spells CASSPRGPEAFF. The CDR3 DNA follows: TGTGCCAGCTCCCCCAGGGGTCCTGAAGCTTTCTTT.